This TCR beta chain was sequenced during a study of OX40 agonist ivuxolimab in advanced cancers. The wider study: Patients with prior anti-PD-1, anti-PD-L1 or anti-CTLA-4 therapy were eligible; about 41% had some.

The germline V gene has CDR1 SGHDT and CDR2 YYEEEE. Between the trimmed V and J ends, which lost 0 bases and 2 bases, there was a span of 5 bases. This CDR3 contains 13 residues. Regarding the study as a whole: Normalized T-cell clonal expansion was also low in a subset of nonresponders.

The method was immunoSEQ multiplex PCR; TCRdb's version includes in-frame clones alone and lacks a portion of them. The sample carries fewer than 20,000 clones, 80% to 90% recorded once. Details on this clone: Its matching antigen is unknown.

The sample here was CD4+ or CD8+ T cells sorted from blood, taken in a trial of the OX40 agonist ivuxolimab. The TCR originated in an adult with an advanced solid tumor such as melanoma, head and neck, liver or kidney cancer. The V gene is TRBV5-6, the J gene TRBJ1-1; no firm D call. The CDR3 sequence is CASSLVSNTEAFF. The CDR3 DNA follows: TGTGCCAGCAGCTTGGTTTCCAACACTGAAGCTTTCTTT.